The 2 T cell receptor beta chains below were found in one sample sequenced in a study of T cell responses to AZD1222 COVID-19 vaccine. The assay was immunoSEQ multiplex PCR, and TCRdb's table has in-frame clones only and misses some. The table lists about 130,000 clones, roughly 80% of them singletons, with over 3.5% in the top ten. The sample was peripheral blood, taken on day 0 of AZD1222 vaccination. These TCRs come from an adult in good health.

This clone was found once. The chain links TRBV7-2 to TRBJ1-2; D remains ambiguous. This CDR3 comprises 13 residues. Trimming removed 7 bases at V and 10 bases at J, with 19 bases between. CDR1 is SGHTA, CDR2 FQGNSA, per germline. The CDR3 region is CASIPLIQKIYTF. In DNA, the CDR3 is TGTGCCAGCATCCCTTTGATACAGAAGATCTACACCTTC.

This chain joins TRBV24-1 and TRBJ2-1; 9 nucleotides match TRBD1. The J segment lost 7 bases and the V segment lost 10 bases, leaving 10 bases of the junction unmatched. The CDR3 totals 14 residues. Germline-derived CDR1 and CDR2 are KGHDR and SFDVKD. The CDR3 here is CATRAGQGRNEQFF. The CDR3 nucleotides are TGTGCCACAAGGGCGGGACAGGGAAGGAATGAGCAGTTCTTC.